Presented here are 20 T cell receptor beta chains from one specimen sequenced in a study of cytomegalovirus exposure and HLA in healthy donors. PCR used 60 Vbeta primers and 13 Jbeta primers. Sequencing used immunoSEQ multiplex PCR; TCRdb keeps in-frame clones, though not all of them. The sample yields about 140,000 clones, 73% seen once. Sequencing was done on a sample of PBMCs. These TCRs come from a human donor in good health.

The chain employs TRBV7-9 and TRBJ2-1, with 8 bases identical to TRBD1. Germline V gives CDR1 SEHNR, CDR2 FQNEAQ (reference sequence). J lost 10 bases, V lost 5 bases, and 10 bases had no gene match. The CDR3 has 14 residues. The DNA for the CDR3 is TGTGCCAGCAGCCCCAAGGGACAGGCTTGGGAGCAGTTCTTC. Protein: CASSPKGQAWEQFF.

The chain joins TRBV9 to TRBJ2-7; 7 bases are a match to TRBD2. The junction had 12 bases not matched to a gene; V was cut back by 3 bases and J by 6 bases. The CDR3 covers 15 residues. Germline CDR1 SGDLS, CDR2 YYNGEE. The CDR3 is CASSALAGRSGEQYF. DNA for the CDR3: TGTGCCAGCAGCGCCTTAGCGGGCCGAAGTGGCGAGCAGTACTTC.

This clone has just one count. The chain uses TRBV5-1 and TRBJ2-5; 10 bases are shared with TRBD2. The J call is uncertain, as TRBJ2-7 better fits the DNA end. The CDR3 totals 14 residues. CDR1 is SGHRS and CDR2 is YFSETQ in the germline V gene. CDR3 protein: CASSPLSGRDEQYF. CDR3 coding DNA: TGCGCCAGCAGCCCACTCAGCGGGAGGGACGAGCAGTACTTC.

CDR3 in amino acids: CASCQEGTGELFF. The CDR3, as DNA: TGTGCCAGCTGCCAGGAGGGGACCGGGGAGCTGTTTTTT. V usage is TRBV5-6 and J usage is TRBJ2-2; a weak D match, TRBD2 (6 bases). This CDR3 spans 13 amino acids. The V end was cut by 7 bases, the J end by 5 bases, with 12 bases between. Germline CDR1 is SGHDT and CDR2 is YYEEEE.

In its sample, this clone was seen once. CDR3 nucleotide sequence: TGTGCCAGCAGCTTATTGGACAGGGTAAAAACAGATACGCAGTATTTT. It encodes CASSLLDRVKTDTQYF. V is TRBV7-3 and J is TRBJ2-3; the match to TRBD1 covers 8 bases. Germline V lookup: CDR1 SGHTA, CDR2 FQGTGA. The CDR3 covers 16 residues. With 2 bases clipped from V and 3 bases from J, the junction kept 7 bases outside the gene matches.

The rearrangement uses TRBV5-1 and TRBJ2-3, with 7 bases matching TRBD2. This CDR3 spans 15 amino acids. With V trimmed by 2 bases and J by 4 bases, 7 bases remained unmatched. From germline, CDR1 is SGHRS and CDR2 YFSETQ. The CDR3 nucleotides are TGCGCCAGCAGCTTCGCCCAGGGAGGGGCAGATACGCAGTATTTT. Protein sequence: CASSFAQGGADTQYF.

The gene calls are TRBV27 and TRBJ1-2; 10 bases match TRBD1. V dropped 7 bases and J dropped 2; count of bases not matched to a gene: 10. The CDR3 is 16 amino acids. The V gene's germline CDR1 is MNHEY and CDR2 SMNVEV (reference sequence). CDR3 nucleotides: TGTGCCAGCATCGACCGGGACAGGGGCCGAAACTATGGCTACACCTTC. It yields the protein CASIDRDRGRNYGYTF.

The genes are TRBV19 and TRBJ2-3, with a weak D call TRBD1 (6 bases). CDR1 LNHDA and CDR2 SQIVND come from the germline V gene (reference sequence). Trimming took 6 bases from V and 2 from J, leaving 15 bases between them. CDR3 size: 15 residues. CDR3 amino acids: CASRETGGNTDTQYF. The CDR3 DNA sequence: TGTGCCAGTAGGGAGACAGGAGGCAACACAGATACGCAGTATTTT.

This chain joins TRBV11-1 and TRBJ2-5; no reliable D call. The J call is doubtful: the DNA matches TRBJ2-7 better. CDR3 length: 12 amino acids. CDR1 is SGHAT, CDR2 FQDESV, per germline (reference sequence). In DNA, the CDR3 is TGTGCCAGCAGCCCGATTATGTCCGAGCAGTACTTC. Translating gives CASSPIMSEQYF.

This chain links TRBV7-9 with TRBJ2-3; D not resolved. Germline values: CDR1 SEHNR, CDR2 FQNEAQ (reference sequence). The CDR3 runs 15 residues. Trimming shortened V by 5 bases and J by 5 bases, and 17 bases separated the two germline ends. DNA of the CDR3: TGTGCCAGCAGCGCCCCCGTGGGCGTGGTAGATACGCAGTATTTT. This codes for CASSAPVGVVDTQYF. The complete variable domain, with remaining parts taken from reference TRBV7-9 and TRBJ2-3, reads DTGVSQNPRHKITKRGQNVTFRCDPISEHNRLYWYRQTLGQGPEFLTYFQNEAQLEKSRLLSDRFSAERPKGSFSTLEIQRTEQGDSAMYLCASSAPVGVVDTQYFGPGTRLTVL.

This clone was recorded once. The rearrangement uses TRBV27 and TRBJ2-1, with TRBD2 matching over 13 bases. Germline-derived CDR1 and CDR2 are MNHEY and SMNVEV (reference sequence). The CDR3 length is 16 residues. With 3 bases clipped from V and 8 bases from J, the junction kept 7 bases outside the gene matches. The CDR3 sequence is CASSFRTSGSLHEQFF. DNA of the CDR3: TGTGCCAGCAGTTTTCGGACTAGCGGGAGTCTTCATGAGCAGTTCTTC.

J is TRBJ2-7 and V is TRBV18; D may be TRBD1 (5 bases). The length of the CDR3 is 14 residues. CDR1 is KGHSH, CDR2 LQKENI, per germline. The V and J ends lost 2 bases and 4 bases respectively, with 12 bases between them. CDR3 sequence: CASSPSQGAYEQYF. The CDR3 bases are TGTGCCAGCTCACCAAGCCAGGGTGCATACGAGCAGTACTTC. Variable domain in full (rest from reference TRBV18 and TRBJ2-7): NAGVMQNPRHLVRRRGQEARLRCSPMKGHSHVYWYRQLPEEGLKFMVYLQKENIIDESGMPKERFSAEFPKEGPSILRIQQVVRGDSAAYFCASSPSQGAYEQYFGPGTRLTVT.

The rearrangement links TRBV2 to TRBJ2-1, with D perhaps TRBD1 (5 bases). The V gene lost 6 bases and the J gene lost 4 bases, with 10 bases spanning the gap. Per germline, CDR1 SNHLY and CDR2 FYNNEI. The CDR3 runs to 13 residues. The CDR3 reads CASRDQGYNEQFF. The CDR3 coding sequence is TGTGCCAGCAGGGACCAGGGATACAATGAGCAGTTCTTC.

The chain combines TRBV4-1 with TRBJ1-1; D perhaps matches TRBD1 (6 bases). CDR1 and CDR2 from the germline V gene are MGHRA and YSYEKL. This CDR3 region has 15 residues. V was cut by 0 bases and J by 8 bases, with 16 bases left in between. The DNA of the CDR3 is TGCGCCAGCAGCCAAGACAGGGGATCCACTCCAGAAGCTTTCTTT. Translation gives CASSQDRGSTPEAFF.

V and J are TRBV11-3 and TRBJ2-7; weak D call: TRBD2 (6 bases). Per the germline V gene, CDR1 is SGHNT and CDR2 is YENEEA. Trimming took 1 base from V and 0 from J, leaving 10 bases between them. This CDR3 is 15 amino acids long. CDR3 region: CASSLGRGLSYEQYF. The CDR3 region has the DNA TGTGCCAGCAGCTTAGGGAGGGGTCTCTCCTACGAGCAGTACTTC.

The J gene is TRBJ2-1, the V gene TRBV6-4; 9 bases line up with TRBD1. The CDR3 is 16 amino acids. Germline CDR1 and CDR2: MRHNA and SNTAGT. The V segment lost 0 bases and the J segment 9 bases; nucleotides outside the gene matches: 9. In DNA, the CDR3 is TGTGCCAGCAGTGACTCCGGCCGGACAGGGGTCGGTGAGCAGTTCTTC. Translation: CASSDSGRTGVGEQFF.

This clone has more than one count but fewer than ten. The chain carries TRBV2 and TRBJ1-4; 9 nucleotides align to TRBD1. The CDR3 consists of 16 residues. V trimming: 8 bases; J trimming: 5 bases; junction bases outside the gene matches: 12. Per germline, CDR1 SNHLY and CDR2 FYNNEI. The CDR3 region has the DNA TGTGCCAGCCTCGGGACAGGGATCGAGTCAAATGAAAAACTGTTTTTT. Translating gives CASLGTGIESNEKLFF.

The chain links TRBV6-1 to TRBJ2-2; D may be TRBD2 (6 bases). The V gene's germline CDR1 is MNHNS and CDR2 SASEGT. Trimming took off 1 base at V and 5 bases at J, with 11 bases between the two ends. The CDR3 sequence is 15 residues long. CDR3 DNA sequence: TGTGCCAGCAGTGAAGTGTGGAGCGGGACCGGGGAGCTGTTTTTT. Translation: CASSEVWSGTGELFF.

The V and J genes are TRBV28 and TRBJ2-2; D not certain. V was cut by 2 bases and J by 9 bases, with 13 bases left in between. This CDR3 region has 14 residues. Germline V gene lookup returns CDR1 MDHEN and CDR2 SYDVKM. CDR3 coding DNA: TGTGCCAGCAGTTTAATACAGTTTGCCAGGGAGCTGTTTTTT. Protein product: CASSLIQFARELFF.

The chain couples TRBV11-2 to TRBJ2-1; 9 bases fit TRBD2. Germline assignment: CDR1 SGHAT and CDR2 FQNNGV. The CDR3 consists of 15 residues. Trimming cost V 6 bases and J 5 bases; bases outside gene matches: 8. In DNA form, the CDR3 reads TGTGCCAGCAGTTCACTGGGACTAGCCGACAATGAGCAGTTCTTC. Translation gives CASSSLGLADNEQFF. Supplemented by reference TRBV11-2 and TRBJ2-1, the full variable domain reads EAGVAQSPRYKIIEKRQSVAFWCNPISGHATLYWYQQILGQGPKLLIQFQNNGVVDDSQLPKDRFSAERLKGVDSTLKIQPAKLEDSAVYLCASSSLGLADNEQFFGPGTRLTVL.